Following are 4 T cell receptor beta chains from one sample sequenced in a study of identical twins. TCRdb re-called the 5' RACE reads with MiXCR, one entry per CDR3 protein. The sample has approximately 700,000 distinct CDR3 sequences; over 15% are singletons. The sample also formed part of further work on T cells expressing NK-cell markers.

Sequenced: PBMCs. The receptors shown here come from a woman aged 18-35 years in good health.

This clonotype has only a few counts. This chain uses TRBV12-5 with TRBJ2-1; D possibly corresponds to TRBD1 (5 bases). The germline V and J ends were trimmed by 8 bases and 7 bases, with 18 bases remaining between them. Looked up from germline, CDR1 is LGHNT and CDR2 is FRNRAP. The CDR3 is made up of 14 amino acids. The CDR3 sequence: CASRPWGPRNEQFF. The CDR3 DNA sequence: TGTGCTAGTCGCCCGTGGGGCCCCCGGAATGAGCAGTTCTTC.

This clonotype was found a few times. This chain joins TRBV12-3 or TRBV12-4 and TRBJ1-1; D possibly corresponds to TRBD1 (6 bases). The V end was cut by 3 bases, the J end by 3 bases, with 11 bases between. This CDR3 contains 14 residues. The CDR3 coding sequence is TGTGCCAGCAGTTTCACAGGGCGGGACACTGAAGCTTTCTTT. It is translated as CASSFTGRDTEAFF.

This clonotype was detected a few times. This sequence joins TRBV12-3 or TRBV12-4 and TRBJ2-7; D remains unclear. The CDR3 length is 14 residues. V lost 2 bases, J lost 2 bases, and 10 bases lay in between. The CDR3 here is CASSLTPGAYEQYF. The DNA for the CDR3 is TGTGCCAGCAGTTTAACCCCTGGGGCCTACGAGCAGTACTTC.

V and J are TRBV30 and TRBJ1-5, with D possibly matching TRBD1 (5 bases). CDR1 GTSNPN and CDR2 SVGIG come from the germline V gene (reference sequence). V gave up 2 bases and J gave up 7 bases, with 12 bases separating them. The CDR3 loop spans 13 amino acids. In nucleotides, the CDR3 is TGTGCCTGGAGTCAAGGGGATAAGCAGCCCCAGCATTTT. It encodes CAWSQGDKQPQHF.